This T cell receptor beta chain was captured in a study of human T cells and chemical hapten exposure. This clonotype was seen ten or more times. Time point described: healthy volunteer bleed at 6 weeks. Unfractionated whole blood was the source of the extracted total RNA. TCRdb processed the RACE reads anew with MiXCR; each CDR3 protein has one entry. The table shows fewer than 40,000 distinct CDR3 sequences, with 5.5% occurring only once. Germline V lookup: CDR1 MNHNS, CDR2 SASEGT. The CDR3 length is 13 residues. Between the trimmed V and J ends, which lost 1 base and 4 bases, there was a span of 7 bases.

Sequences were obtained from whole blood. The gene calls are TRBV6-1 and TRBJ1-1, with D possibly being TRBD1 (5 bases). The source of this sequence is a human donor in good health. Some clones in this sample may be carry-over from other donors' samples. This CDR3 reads CASSEVGLTEAFF. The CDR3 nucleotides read TGTGCCAGCAGTGAAGTGGGGCTCACTGAAGCTTTCTTT.